Presented here are 24 T cell receptor beta chains from one specimen sequenced in a study of control samples from healthy donors and cancer patients. Method: immunoSEQ multiplex PCR; TCRdb's copy keeps in-frame clones and lacks some. Of about 140,000 clones listed, 70% to 90% were seen once; the top ten hold approximately 9%. Sequencing was performed on blood. The source of these receptors is a woman in her 30s in good health.

This chain links TRBV29-1 with TRBJ1-2; D call uncertain. The CDR3 sequence is 13 residues long. V shed 6 bases and J shed 0 bases, with 11 bases lying between them. From germline, CDR1 is SQVTM and CDR2 ANQGSEA. Here the CDR3 DNA reads TGCAGCGTGAAAGACGGAGCTAACTATGGCTACACCTTC. Amino acid sequence: CSVKDGANYGYTF.

In this sample, this clone turned up once. The chain combines TRBV19 with TRBJ2-5, with TRBD1 matching over 7 bases. CDR1 and CDR2 (germline): LNHDA, SQIVND (reference sequence). The CDR3 contains 13 residues. The V segment lost 11 bases and the J segment 4 bases; nucleotides outside the gene matches: 10. The CDR3 DNA sequence: TGTGCCGCCGCACAGGGGTCAGGAGAGACCCAGTACTTC. This gives the protein CAAAQGSGETQYF.

The chain links TRBV7-2 to TRBJ1-1, with a possible D match to TRBD1 (6 bases). The CDR3 sequence is 13 residues long. Germline loops: CDR1 SGHTA, CDR2 FQGNSA. The V end was cut by 3 bases, the J end by 4 bases, with 9 bases between. Here the CDR3 reads CASSFGGGTEAFF. The CDR3 DNA sequence: TGTGCCAGCAGCTTTGGGGGCGGCACTGAAGCTTTCTTT.

CDR3 protein: CASRAGGEQYF. The CDR3, as DNA: TGTGCCAGCAGGGCCGGAGGGGAGCAGTACTTC. The V call is TRBV5-6, the J call TRBJ2-7; D is perhaps TRBD2 (6 bases). V lost 5 bases to trimming and J lost 7 bases, with 10 bases between them. Germline assignment: CDR1 SGHDT and CDR2 YYEEEE. The CDR3 is 11 residues long.

The chain uses TRBV5-5 and TRBJ1-1, with D tentatively TRBD1 (5 bases). V gave up 0 bases and J gave up 2 bases, with 8 bases separating them. Germline-derived CDR1 and CDR2 are SGHKS and YYEKEE (reference sequence). The CDR3 totals 14 residues. The CDR3 protein is CASSLGGRNTEAFF. The CDR3 DNA reads as TGTGCCAGCAGCTTGGGGGGCAGAAACACTGAAGCTTTCTTT.

The chain couples TRBV3-1 (or the pseudogene TRBV3-2) to TRBJ1-1, with D maybe TRBD1 (6 bases). This CDR3 region has 13 residues. Trimming shortened V by 1 base and J by 10 bases, and 13 bases separated the two germline ends. CDR1 LGHDT and CDR2 YNNKEL come from the germline V gene (reference sequence). CDR3 in amino acids: CASSQAGTSGAFF. CDR3 coding DNA: TGTGCCAGCAGCCAAGCAGGGACAAGTGGAGCTTTCTTT.

The chain has TRBV29-1 and TRBJ2-6; D is uncertain. This CDR3 is built from 13 residues. Per the germline V gene, CDR1 is SQVTM and CDR2 is ANQGSEA. V dropped 5 bases and J dropped 0 bases, with 5 bases sitting between them. CDR3 DNA sequence: TGCAGCGTTCTGGGCTCTGGGGCCAACGTCCTGACTTTC. It is translated as CSVLGSGANVLTF.

The chain joins TRBV6-2 or TRBV6-3 to TRBJ1-6, with 10 bases aligning to TRBD1. Germline loops: CDR1 MNHEY, CDR2 SVGEGT. Trimming at V came to 2 bases and at J to 10 bases, leaving 8 bases not matched to a gene. CDR3 length equals 16 residues. CDR3 sequence: CASSYPGTGVGSPLHF. Here the CDR3 DNA reads TGTGCCAGCAGTTACCCTGGGACAGGGGTAGGGTCACCCCTCCACTTT.

The chain uses TRBV14 and TRBJ2-1; no clear D gene. Trimming stripped 0 bases from V and 7 bases from J, with 19 bases between. This CDR3 has 17 amino acids. Germline values: CDR1 SGHDN, CDR2 FVKESK. In nucleotides, the CDR3 is TGTGCCAGCAGCCAAGATCGGTGGGGTGATAGTGGGAATGAGCAGTTCTTC. Protein sequence: CASSQDRWGDSGNEQFF.

The chain combines TRBV5-1 with TRBJ2-7; 8 positions match TRBD1. This CDR3 is 14 amino acids long. CDR1 is SGHRS, CDR2 YFSETQ, per germline. V lost 4 bases, J lost 4 bases, and 7 bases stayed unmatched. The CDR3 nucleotides read TGCGCCAGCAGCCCACAGGGGGTGATGTACGAGCAGTACTTC. Translating gives CASSPQGVMYEQYF.

The genes are TRBV28 and TRBJ2-1; 12 positions match TRBD1. CDR3 size: 20 residues. V dropped 7 bases and J dropped 4; count of bases not matched to a gene: 20. Germline-derived CDR1 and CDR2 are MDHEN and SYDVKM. CDR3 DNA: TGTGCCAGCACCCCTAGGGGGGGACAGGGGGCCTCGGACTGGTACAATGAGCAGTTCTTC. This codes for CASTPRGGQGASDWYNEQFF.

The chain has TRBV19 and TRBJ1-1; D is possibly TRBD1 (5 bases). V lost 6 bases to trimming and J lost 0 bases, with 20 bases between them. The germline CDR1 and CDR2 sequences are LNHDA and SQIVND (reference sequence). The CDR3 runs to 17 residues. The CDR3 here is CASSRGLTGFMNTEAFF. The CDR3 coding sequence is TGTGCCAGTAGCCGGGGACTGACGGGCTTTATGAACACTGAAGCTTTCTTT.

In this sample, this clone turned up a few times. Other nucleotide sequences from this sample produce the same CDR3. The V gene is TRBV9, the J gene TRBJ2-7, with D perhaps being TRBD1 or TRBD2 (5 bases each). Germline loops: CDR1 SGDLS, CDR2 YYNGEE. The V and J ends lost 1 base and 2 bases respectively, with 10 bases between them. The CDR3 contains 14 residues. CDR3 sequence: CASSVSGGPYEQYF. The DNA for the CDR3 is TGTGCCAGCAGCGTATCTGGGGGACCCTACGAGCAGTACTTC.

This chain links TRBV30 with TRBJ1-3; 9 nucleotides agree with TRBD1. Germline V gene data show CDR1 as GTSNPN and CDR2 as SVGIG (reference sequence). The CDR3 loop spans 14 amino acids. With 2 bases clipped from V and 4 bases from J, the junction kept 3 bases outside the gene matches. The CDR3 here is CAWSTGGAGNTIYF. CDR3 nucleotide sequence: TGTGCCTGGAGTACAGGGGGCGCCGGAAACACCATATATTTT.

V gene TRBV10-3 combines with J gene TRBJ2-2; tentative D call: TRBD2 (5 bases). The germline V gene encodes CDR1 ENHRY and CDR2 SYGVKD. V was clipped by 10 bases and J by 5 bases, with 11 bases between them. This CDR3 has 12 amino acids. CDR3 in amino acids: CATEEDTGELFF. DNA of the CDR3: TGTGCCACCGAGGAGGATACCGGGGAGCTGTTTTTT.

The V and J genes are TRBV27 and TRBJ2-1, with 9 bases lining up with TRBD2. CDR3 length: 15 residues. Germline assignment: CDR1 MNHEY and CDR2 SMNVEV (reference sequence). After removal of 5 bases from V and 6 bases from J, the junction contained 8 bases not matched to a gene. The CDR3 DNA is TGTGCCAGCAGTGCCGGAGCGGGAGGATCCAATGAGCAGTTCTTC. Translation gives CASSAGAGGSNEQFF.

This clone was observed a single time. The chain couples TRBV5-6 to TRBJ1-1; D may be TRBD1 (6 bases). The V end was cut by 4 bases, the J end by 6 bases, with 13 bases between. The CDR3 sequence is 13 residues long. The germline CDR1 and CDR2 sequences are SGHDT and YYEEEE. This chain's CDR3 is CASSRSRGAEAFF. The CDR3 region has the DNA TGTGCCAGCAGCAGGTCCAGGGGTGCTGAAGCTTTCTTT. The full variable domain, completed using reference TRBV5-6 and TRBJ1-1, is DAGVTQSPTHLIKTRGQQVTLRCSPKSGHDTVSWYQQALGQGPQFIFQYYEEEERQRGNFPDRFSGHQFPNYSSELNVNALLLGDSALYLCASSRSRGAEAFFGQGTRLTVV.

This chain connects TRBV19 to TRBJ2-7; TRBD2 matches at 10 bases. Germline CDR1 reads LNHDA; CDR2 reads SQIVND (reference sequence). V gave up 5 bases and J gave up 4 bases; unmatched junction bases: 2. The CDR3 covers 13 residues. The CDR3 spells CASSLAGGYEQYF. Written as DNA, the CDR3 is TGTGCCAGTAGTTTAGCGGGAGGATACGAGCAGTACTTC.

The rearrangement joins TRBV28 to TRBJ2-7, with D maybe TRBD1 (5 bases). The CDR3 covers 13 residues. The V end was cut by 8 bases, the J end by 6 bases, with 17 bases between. CDR1 and CDR2 from the germline V gene are MDHEN and SYDVKM. CDR3 bases: TGTGCCAGCGGTGAGAGAAAGGGGTCCGAGCAGTACTTC. Its translation is CASGERKGSEQYF.

V is TRBV19 and J is TRBJ2-7; weak D call: TRBD1 (6 bases). The germline V gene has CDR1 LNHDA and CDR2 SQIVND (reference sequence). Trimming pared 3 bases from V and 4 bases from J, leaving 10 bases between. The CDR3 length is 13 residues. The CDR3 DNA reads as TGTGCCAGTAGTATCAGGGGAATGTACGAGCAGTACTTC. Translated, it gives CASSIRGMYEQYF.

The V and J genes are TRBV6-1 and TRBJ2-7; a possible D gene is TRBD1 (5 bases). Germline V gene lookup returns CDR1 MNHNS and CDR2 SASEGT. V dropped 0 bases and J dropped 5 bases, with 11 bases sitting between them. The CDR3 spans 14 residues. The CDR3 protein is CASSEAMGPDEQYF. The CDR3, as DNA: TGTGCCAGCAGTGAAGCCATGGGGCCCGACGAGCAGTACTTC.

The genes are TRBV27 and TRBJ1-1; D is ambiguous. The V end was cut by 8 bases, the J end by 1 base, with 14 bases between. Germline V gene data show CDR1 as MNHEY and CDR2 as SMNVEV (reference sequence). The CDR3 extends over 14 amino acids. The CDR3 sequence is CASGRLTENTEAFF. DNA for the CDR3: TGTGCCAGCGGACGACTTACAGAGAACACTGAAGCTTTCTTT.

This clone was found many times. This chain uses TRBV9 with TRBJ2-1; no clear D gene. V gave up 4 bases and J gave up 4 bases, with 15 bases separating them. Germline CDR1 reads SGDLS; CDR2 reads YYNGEE. The CDR3 is 15 residues long. The CDR3 bases are TGTGCCAGCAGCCCCCATCCGGCGGAATACAATGAGCAGTTCTTC. This gives the protein CASSPHPAEYNEQFF.

This clone was seen repeatedly, ten times or more. The V gene is TRBV3-1 (or the pseudogene TRBV3-2), the J gene TRBJ2-1; TRBD2 matches at 11 bases. V lost 6 bases, J lost 5 bases, and 6 bases stayed unmatched. The CDR3 has 15 residues. Germline CDR1 and CDR2: LGHDT and YNNKEL (reference sequence). In DNA form, the CDR3 reads TGTGCCAGCAGTGAACCGGGACTAGCGGACAATGAGCAGTTCTTC. Translation gives CASSEPGLADNEQFF.